The 21 T cell receptor beta chains in this list originate from one sample, sequenced in a study of blood T cell repertoires in COVID-19. Profiling relied on immunoSEQ multiplex PCR, and the TCRdb table lists in-frame clones only, not all of them. This table holds about 170,000 clones, 75% to 90% found once. Sequencing used PBMCs or T cells enriched from blood (not recorded which). The receptor set was obtained from a woman aged 50 to 60 who had recovered from COVID-19.

The V call is TRBV25-1, the J call TRBJ1-1; no firm D call. Deletions cut 1 base from V and 11 bases from J, with 14 bases between. The CDR3 consists of 13 residues. In germline, CDR1 is MGHDK, CDR2 SYGVNS. The CDR3 protein is CASSEFDSTSAFF. CDR3 coding DNA: TGTGCCAGCAGTGAATTTGACTCCACGAGTGCTTTCTTT.

The V call is TRBV5-1, the J call TRBJ1-1; D call uncertain. Per the germline V gene, CDR1 is SGHRS and CDR2 is YFSETQ. Trimming took off 6 bases at V and 0 bases at J, with 15 bases between the two ends. The CDR3 is made up of 15 amino acids. The CDR3 reads CASNRGSGLNTEAFF. CDR3 coding DNA: TGCGCCAGCAACCGTGGGAGTGGGCTGAACACTGAAGCTTTCTTT.

The chain recombines TRBV6-5 with TRBJ1-2; the match to TRBD1 covers 7 bases. CDR1 is MNHEY, CDR2 SVGAGI, per germline. The junction had 9 bases not matched to a gene; V was cut back by 6 bases and J by 8 bases. The CDR3 runs 13 residues. For the CDR3, the DNA is TGTGCCAGCAGCAACGACAGGGAGGACGGCTACACCTTC. Translated, it gives CASSNDREDGYTF.

In DNA form, the CDR3 reads TGTGCCTGGACCTCCGGGACAGGGGGTAGGTTGGGGGACACTGAAGCTTTCTTT. Its protein is CAWTSGTGGRLGDTEAFF. The chain joins TRBV30 to TRBJ1-1; the match to TRBD1 covers 11 bases. Germline CDR1 is GTSNPN and CDR2 is SVGIG (reference sequence). With 4 bases clipped from V and 3 bases from J, the junction kept 16 bases outside the gene matches. This CDR3 spans 18 amino acids.

The V call is TRBV29-1, the J call TRBJ1-1; D remains unclear. From germline, CDR1 is SQVTM and CDR2 ANQGSEA. This CDR3 is 11 amino acids long. V lost 2 bases to trimming and J lost 6 bases, with 7 bases between them. CDR3 DNA sequence: TGCAGCGTTGAACGCGGAGCTGAAGCTTTCTTT. This codes for CSVERGAEAFF.

The J gene is TRBJ1-2, the V gene TRBV18, with 8 bases aligning to TRBD1. The ends lost 6 bases at V and 5 bases at J; junction bases unmatched: 14. CDR3 size: 16 residues. Germline lookup yields CDR1 KGHSH and CDR2 LQKENI. The CDR3 protein is CASSSSVGQGTYGYTF. The CDR3 DNA follows: TGTGCCAGCTCCTCGTCCGTTGGACAGGGCACGTATGGCTACACCTTC.

This chain uses TRBV4-2 with TRBJ1-1, with 10 bases lining up with TRBD1. V gave up 0 bases and J gave up 5 bases; unmatched junction bases: 9. CDR1 LGHNA and CDR2 YNFKEQ come from the germline V gene. This CDR3 has 17 residues. The CDR3 region is CASSQDLGQGVWTEAFF. For the CDR3, the DNA is TGTGCCAGCAGCCAAGATCTCGGACAGGGGGTTTGGACTGAAGCTTTCTTT.

The chain carries TRBV4-1 and TRBJ1-1; a possible D gene is TRBD1 (5 bases). This CDR3 is 14 amino acids long. V was pared by 1 base and J by 3 bases, with 9 bases between. CDR1 and CDR2 (germline): MGHRA, YSYEKL. The CDR3 reads CASSQGQGDTEAFF. Written as DNA, the CDR3 is TGCGCCAGCAGCCAAGGGCAAGGGGACACTGAAGCTTTCTTT.

This sequence joins TRBV30 and TRBJ1-5, with TRBD1 matching 9 bases. This CDR3 is 12 amino acids long. Germline values: CDR1 GTSNPN, CDR2 SVGIG (reference sequence). The CDR3 loop is CALQGAGQPQHF. CDR3 DNA sequence: TGTGCACTACAGGGGGCCGGTCAGCCCCAGCATTTT. The entire variable domain, with the rest obtained from reference TRBV30 and TRBJ1-5, is as follows: SQTIHQWPATLVQPVGSPLSLECTVEGTSNPNLYWYRQAAGRGLQLLFYSVGIGQISSEVPQNLSASRPQDRQFILSSKKLLLSDSGFYLCALQGAGQPQHFGDGTRLSIL.

This clone was detected a few times. V and J are TRBV6-4 and TRBJ1-1, with D uncertain. The CDR3 has 14 residues. From germline, CDR1 is MRHNA and CDR2 SNTAGT. Trimming stripped 5 bases from V and 1 base from J, with 11 bases between. As DNA, the CDR3 is TGTGCCAGCAGTCGGGAGGCGGAGAACACTGAAGCTTTCTTT. Protein: CASSREAENTEAFF.

This chain joins TRBV27 and TRBJ1-1; D is ambiguous. Trimming left V 5 bases short and J 1 base short, with 8 bases between. This CDR3 contains 13 residues. Per the germline V gene, CDR1 is MNHEY and CDR2 is SMNVEV (reference sequence). CDR3 sequence: CASSATWNTEAFF. For the CDR3, the DNA is TGTGCCAGCAGTGCTACGTGGAACACTGAAGCTTTCTTT.

J is TRBJ1-2 and V is TRBV7-9; D not certain. Germline V lookup: CDR1 SEHNR, CDR2 FQNEAQ (reference sequence). V was shortened by 6 bases and J by 5 bases, with 19 bases between the two germline ends. The CDR3 consists of 15 residues. The CDR3, as DNA: TGTGCCAGCAGTGGGGAGCTAGGCGACCTATATGGCTACACCTTC. Protein: CASSGELGDLYGYTF.

V and J are TRBV5-1 and TRBJ1-4; 8 bases are shared with TRBD1. CDR3 length equals 15 residues. In germline, CDR1 is SGHRS, CDR2 YFSETQ. After removal of 4 bases from V and 7 bases from J, the junction contained 9 bases not matched to a gene. As DNA, the CDR3 is TGCGCCAGCAGCCCGTTGACAGGGGCGGCTGAAAAACTGTTTTTT. This translates into CASSPLTGAAEKLFF.

This clone has a handful of counts. V and J are TRBV27 and TRBJ1-2; TRBD1 matches 8 bases. Germline V lookup: CDR1 MNHEY, CDR2 SMNVEV (reference sequence). The CDR3 runs 15 residues. The ends lost 5 bases at V and 0 bases at J; junction bases unmatched: 5. The CDR3, as DNA: TGTGCCAGCAGTCCGGGACAGGTAGCTAACTATGGCTACACCTTC. It is translated as CASSPGQVANYGYTF.

The chain uses TRBV28 and TRBJ1-6; D is undetermined. There are 14 residues in the CDR3. The ends were cut back, 4 bases at V and 6 bases at J, with 10 bases in the middle. In germline, CDR1 is MDHEN, CDR2 SYDVKM. In DNA form, the CDR3 reads TGTGCCAGCAGTTCATCGGGATTTAATTCACCCCTCCACTTT. Translation: CASSSSGFNSPLHF. The complete variable domain, with remaining parts taken from reference TRBV28 and TRBJ1-6, reads DVKVTQSSRYLVKRTGEKVFLECVQDMDHENMFWYRQDPGLGLRLIYFSYDVKMKEKGDIPEGYSVSREKKERFSLILESASTNQTSMYLCASSSSGFNSPLHFGNGTRLTVT.

This rearrangement joins TRBV6-5 to TRBJ1-5; no clear D. The CDR3 covers 16 residues. The V gene's germline CDR1 is MNHEY and CDR2 SVGAGI. Trimming left V 0 bases short and J 4 bases short, with 13 bases between. CDR3 DNA sequence: TGTGCCAGCAGTTACTCGACTATGGGGTCAAATCAGCCCCAGCATTTT. The encoded protein is CASSYSTMGSNQPQHF.

The rearrangement uses TRBV2 and TRBJ1-5; D might be TRBD1 (5 bases). The V and J ends lost 6 bases and 5 bases respectively, with 11 bases between them. This CDR3 comprises 13 residues. Germline CDR1 SNHLY, CDR2 FYNNEI. The DNA of the CDR3 is TGTGCCAGCAGGGTGGGGGGGGATCAGCCCCAGCATTTT. Its translation: CASRVGGDQPQHF.

This chain uses TRBV10-3 with TRBJ1-2; D is unresolved. V lost 7 bases and J lost 3, with 12 bases in between. This CDR3 has 13 amino acids. Germline lookup yields CDR1 ENHRY and CDR2 SYGVKD. The chain's CDR3 is CAITSSSDYGYTF. The CDR3 DNA follows: TGTGCCATCACCTCCTCGTCCGACTATGGCTACACCTTC.

The J gene is TRBJ2-1, the V gene TRBV3-1 (or the pseudogene TRBV3-2), with 10 bases that match TRBD2. Germline CDR1 LGHDT, CDR2 YNNKEL (reference sequence). The length of the CDR3 is 17 residues. Trimming at V came to 0 bases and at J to 7 bases, leaving 9 bases not matched to a gene. This CDR3 reads CASSQEWGLARRNEQFF. The CDR3 region has the DNA TGTGCCAGCAGCCAAGAATGGGGACTAGCGCGGAGGAATGAGCAGTTCTTC.

This clone turned up a few times. The V and J genes are TRBV10-3 and TRBJ1-2; 9 nucleotides align to TRBD1. Germline CDR1 ENHRY, CDR2 SYGVKD. V was pared by 7 bases and J by 8 bases, with 8 bases of the junction left unmatched. This CDR3 contains 13 residues. CDR3 coding DNA: TGTGCCATCACCACAGGGGGCTCGCGGGGCTACACCTTC. As protein: CAITTGGSRGYTF.

The chain is built from TRBV7-2 and TRBJ1-1; 8 nucleotides agree with TRBD1. Germline CDR1 is SGHTA and CDR2 is FQGNSA. The CDR3 sequence is 14 residues long. Trimming removed 5 bases from V and 4 bases from J; junction bases left unmatched: 6. The CDR3 DNA reads TGTGCCAGCAGCGGACAGGGAGGTGGCACTGAAGCTTTCTTT. Encoded protein: CASSGQGGGTEAFF.